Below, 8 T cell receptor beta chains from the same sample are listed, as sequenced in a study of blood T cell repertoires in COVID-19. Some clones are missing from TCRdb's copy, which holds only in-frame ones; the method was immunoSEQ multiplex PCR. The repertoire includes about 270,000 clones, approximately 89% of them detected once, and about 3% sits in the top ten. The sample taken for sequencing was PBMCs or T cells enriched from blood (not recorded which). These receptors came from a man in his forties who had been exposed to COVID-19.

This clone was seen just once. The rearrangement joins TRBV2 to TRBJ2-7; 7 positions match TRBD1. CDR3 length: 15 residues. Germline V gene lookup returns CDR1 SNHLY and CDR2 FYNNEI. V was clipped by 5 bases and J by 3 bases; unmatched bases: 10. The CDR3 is CASSRQGWVIYEQYF. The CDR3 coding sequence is TGTGCCAGCAGTCGACAGGGTTGGGTGATCTACGAGCAGTACTTC.

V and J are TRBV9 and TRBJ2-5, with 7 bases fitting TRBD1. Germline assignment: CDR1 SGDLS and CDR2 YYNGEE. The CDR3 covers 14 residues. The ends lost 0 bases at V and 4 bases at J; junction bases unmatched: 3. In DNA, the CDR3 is TGTGCCAGCAGCGTAGACAGGGGCGCAGAGACCCAGTACTTC. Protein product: CASSVDRGAETQYF.

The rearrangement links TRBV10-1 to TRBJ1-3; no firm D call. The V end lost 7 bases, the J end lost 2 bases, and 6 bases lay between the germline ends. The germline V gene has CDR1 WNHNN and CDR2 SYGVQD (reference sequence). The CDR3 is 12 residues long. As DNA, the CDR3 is TGCGCCAGCACCCCAGCTGGAAACACCATATATTTT. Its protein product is CASTPAGNTIYF.

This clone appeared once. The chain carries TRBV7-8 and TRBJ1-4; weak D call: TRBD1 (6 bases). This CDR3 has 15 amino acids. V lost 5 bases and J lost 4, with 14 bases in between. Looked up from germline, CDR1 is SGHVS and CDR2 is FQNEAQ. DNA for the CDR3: TGTGCCAGCAGCCCCCGGGGGGCAGGTAATGAAAAACTGTTTTTT. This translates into CASSPRGAGNEKLFF.

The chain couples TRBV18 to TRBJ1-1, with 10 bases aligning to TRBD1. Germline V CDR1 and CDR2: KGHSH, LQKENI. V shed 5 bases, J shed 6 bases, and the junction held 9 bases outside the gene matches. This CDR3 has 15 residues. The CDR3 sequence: CASSARQGAEAEAFF. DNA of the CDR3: TGTGCCAGCTCAGCAAGACAGGGGGCGGAGGCTGAAGCTTTCTTT.

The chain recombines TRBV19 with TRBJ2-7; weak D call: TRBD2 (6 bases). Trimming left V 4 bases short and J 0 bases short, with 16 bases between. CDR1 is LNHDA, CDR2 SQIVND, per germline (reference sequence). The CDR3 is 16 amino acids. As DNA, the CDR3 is TGTGCCAGTAGTAGGGACCGGGACGGGAGCTCCTACGAGCAGTACTTC. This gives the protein CASSRDRDGSSYEQYF. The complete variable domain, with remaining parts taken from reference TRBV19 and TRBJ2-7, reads DGGITQSPKYLFRKEGQNVTLSCEQNLNHDAMYWYRQDPGQGLRLIYYSQIVNDFQKGDIAEGYSVSREKKESFPLTVTSAQKNPTAFYLCASSRDRDGSSYEQYFGPGTRLTVT.

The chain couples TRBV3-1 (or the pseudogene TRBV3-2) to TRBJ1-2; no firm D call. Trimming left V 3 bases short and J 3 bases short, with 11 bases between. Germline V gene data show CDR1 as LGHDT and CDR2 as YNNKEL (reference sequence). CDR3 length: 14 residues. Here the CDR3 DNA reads TGTGCCAGCAGCCAGCAGGATCTCGACTATGGCTACACCTTC. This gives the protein CASSQQDLDYGYTF.

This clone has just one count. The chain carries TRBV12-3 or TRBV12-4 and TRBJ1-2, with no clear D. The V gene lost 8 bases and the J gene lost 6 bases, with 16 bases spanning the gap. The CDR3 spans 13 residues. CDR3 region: CASDLPGSDGYTF. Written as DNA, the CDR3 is TGTGCCAGCGATCTCCCGGGTTCAGATGGCTACACCTTC.